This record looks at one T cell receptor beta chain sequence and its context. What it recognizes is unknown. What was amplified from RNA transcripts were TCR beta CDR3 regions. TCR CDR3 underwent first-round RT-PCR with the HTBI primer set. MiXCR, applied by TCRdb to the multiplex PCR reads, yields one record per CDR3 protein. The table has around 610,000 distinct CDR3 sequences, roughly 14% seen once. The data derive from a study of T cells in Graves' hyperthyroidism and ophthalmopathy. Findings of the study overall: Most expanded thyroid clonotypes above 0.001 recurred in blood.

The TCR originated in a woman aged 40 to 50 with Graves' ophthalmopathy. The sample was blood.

This CDR3 reads CASSTLAGVLGELFF. In nucleotides, the CDR3 is TGTGCCAGCAGTACCCTAGCGGGAGTCTTGGGGGAGCTGTTTTTT. The chain carries TRBV28 and TRBJ2-2; 10 bases agree with TRBD2. Germline V gene lookup returns CDR1 MDHEN and CDR2 SYDVKM. After removal of 5 bases from V and 8 bases from J, the junction contained 8 bases not matched to a gene. This CDR3 region has 15 residues.